Shown below are 11 T cell receptor beta chains from a single sample sequenced in a study of blood T cell repertoires in COVID-19. Clones were read by immunoSEQ multiplex PCR, and TCRdb kept only the in-frame ones, dropping some. Of approximately 110,000 clones listed, 80% to 90% were seen once; the top ten hold 7.5% to 10%. The specimen sequenced was peripheral blood. The receptors were sampled from a woman in her seventies with acute or convalescent COVID-19.

DNA for the CDR3: TGTGCCAGCCTCCCCCTAGCTGTAGGTTACACCGGGGAGCTGTTTTTT. Its protein is CASLPLAVGYTGELFF. The rearrangement joins TRBV28 to TRBJ2-2; maybe TRBD2 (5 bases). CDR1 MDHEN and CDR2 SYDVKM come from the germline V gene. CDR3 length: 16 residues. Trimming cost V 8 bases and J 3 bases, with 19 bases left between them.

This chain links TRBV2 with TRBJ1-1; 8 bases line up with TRBD1. The junction had 4 bases not matched to a gene; V was cut back by 6 bases and J by 1 base. The CDR3 covers 14 residues. Germline V lookup: CDR1 SNHLY, CDR2 FYNNEI. This CDR3 is CASRAGQANTEAFF. CDR3 coding DNA: TGTGCCAGCAGGGCGGGACAGGCGAACACTGAAGCTTTCTTT.

The J gene is TRBJ2-7, the V gene TRBV19; 12 bases are shared with TRBD2. The CDR3 covers 15 residues. In germline, CDR1 is LNHDA, CDR2 SQIVND (reference sequence). The junction had 9 bases not matched to a gene; V was cut back by 6 bases and J by 6 bases. This CDR3 reads CASSYGLAGKGEQYF. The CDR3 nucleotides are TGTGCCAGTAGCTATGGACTAGCGGGAAAGGGCGAGCAGTACTTC. The full variable domain, completed using reference TRBV19 and TRBJ2-7, is DGGITQSPKYLFRKEGQNVTLSCEQNLNHDAMYWYRQDPGQGLRLIYYSQIVNDFQKGDIAEGYSVSREKKESFPLTVTSAQKNPTAFYLCASSYGLAGKGEQYFGPGTRLTVT.

V gene TRBV5-4 combines with J gene TRBJ1-2; 9 bases match TRBD1. The germline gives CDR1 SGHNT, CDR2 YYREEE (reference sequence). With 3 bases clipped from V and 6 bases from J, the junction kept 6 bases outside the gene matches. This CDR3 spans 14 amino acids. The CDR3 loop reads CASSWGQGFHGYTF. DNA of the CDR3: TGTGCCAGCAGCTGGGGACAGGGCTTCCATGGCTACACCTTC.

The chain recombines TRBV24-1 with TRBJ1-3; D ambiguous. Germline CDR1 reads KGHDR; CDR2 reads SFDVKD. Trimming left V 0 bases short and J 0 bases short, with 11 bases between. This CDR3 has 17 amino acids. In DNA, the CDR3 is TGTGCCACCAGTGATTTGGGCAGGCCACCCTCTGGAAACACCATATATTTT. As protein: CATSDLGRPPSGNTIYF.

The genes are TRBV2 and TRBJ2-5; 12 bases match TRBD2. Per the germline V gene, CDR1 is SNHLY and CDR2 is FYNNEI. With 3 bases clipped from V and 4 bases from J, the junction kept 6 bases outside the gene matches. This CDR3 is built from 16 residues. CDR3 amino acids: CASSDGLAGGRETQYF. CDR3 DNA: TGTGCCAGCAGTGACGGCCTAGCGGGGGGGCGAGAGACCCAGTACTTC.

This clone was observed a handful of times. The chain links TRBV10-2 to TRBJ2-7; no clear D. Trimming cost V 5 bases and J 4 bases, with 18 bases left between them. The CDR3 runs to 15 residues. CDR1 is WSHSY and CDR2 is SAAADI in the germline V gene. The CDR3 reads CASSSPRHPPYEQYF. The DNA of the CDR3 is TGCGCCAGCAGTTCACCCCGACACCCCCCGTACGAGCAGTACTTC.

The rearrangement uses TRBV3-1 (or the pseudogene TRBV3-2) and TRBJ2-7; 8 nucleotides match TRBD1. Unmatched junction bases numbered 4, after V lost 4 bases and J lost 2 bases. The germline V gene has CDR1 LGHDT and CDR2 YNNKEL (reference sequence). There are 14 residues in the CDR3. DNA for the CDR3: TGTGCCAGCAGCCTAACGGGACAGGCCTACGAGCAGTACTTC. As protein: CASSLTGQAYEQYF.

This clone was seen once. The same CDR3 is also encoded by other DNA sequences in this sample. The rearrangement links TRBV19 to TRBJ1-1; D perhaps matches TRBD1 (5 bases). V shed 3 bases and J shed 4 bases, with 6 bases lying between them. Per the germline V gene, CDR1 is LNHDA and CDR2 is SQIVND (reference sequence). This CDR3 has 12 amino acids. The CDR3 nucleotides read TGTGCCAGTAGTATGGGGGGCACTGAAGCTTTCTTT. It codes for CASSMGGTEAFF.

This chain uses TRBV5-4 with TRBJ2-1; 9 bases align to TRBD2. V gave up 4 bases and J gave up 1 base; unmatched junction bases: 6. From germline, CDR1 is SGHNT and CDR2 YYREEE (reference sequence). The CDR3 runs to 16 residues. CDR3 nucleotide sequence: TGTGCCAGCAGCCTTCCTAGCGGGGCTTCCTACAATGAGCAGTTCTTC. Residues: CASSLPSGASYNEQFF.

The chain recombines TRBV18 with TRBJ1-3, with 8 bases matching TRBD1. CDR1 is KGHSH, CDR2 LQKENI, per germline. Trimming removed 5 bases from V and 4 bases from J; junction bases left unmatched: 7. CDR3 length: 15 amino acids. CDR3 protein: CASSIGQGMGNTIYF. CDR3 DNA: TGTGCCAGCTCAATCGGACAGGGAATGGGAAACACCATATATTTT.